This TCR beta chain derives from a study of shared clonotypes between healthy human individuals. About the research overall: CD8 memory received one plate per donor, CD8 naive two, CD4 memory three and CD4 naive three. The study, taken as a whole, reports: The study found lower generation probabilities in non-shared clonotypes than in those shared by all four donors.

With respect to this clone: Antigen specificity is unknown.

V was clipped by 1 base and J by 2 bases; unmatched bases: 9. The CDR3 loop spans 17 amino acids. Germline loops: CDR1 SGHTA, CDR2 FQGNSA. The donors were adults (healthy and HIV-negative) with no recent acute infections or vaccinations. The table came from immunoSEQ multiplex PCR; TCRdb's copy has only in-frame clones and leaves some out. The sample holds over a million clones, approximately 96% seen once. Sequenced sample: naive CD4+ T cells sorted from blood. Subset of the sample: CD45RA+ positively selected. J is TRBJ2-5 and V is TRBV7-2, with 8 bases fitting TRBD1. The receptor's source is a man aged 25 to 40 in good health. The CDR3 loop reads CASSLESRGLGQETQYF. DNA for the CDR3: TGTGCCAGCAGCTTAGAGTCCAGGGGGCTGGGGCAAGAGACCCAGTACTTC.